This TCR beta chain is from a study of cytomegalovirus exposure and HLA in healthy donors. Study-level findings and limits: Roughly uniform depth of sequencing across donors was assumed in presence/absence analyses.

PCR involved 60 Vbeta and 13 Jbeta primers. TCRdb's table, derived via immunoSEQ multiplex PCR, lists solely in-frame clones and lacks some. The sample's table shows about 20,000 clones. CDR3 length: 18 residues. Per germline, CDR1 SQVTM and CDR2 ANQGSEA. V gave up 3 bases and J gave up 0 bases, with 21 bases separating them. As for this clone: Its antigen remains unknown.

Although they were nominally healthy when sampled, donors likely had unrecorded immune exposures. The chain combines TRBV29-1 with TRBJ2-1; D uncertain. The sample comprised PBMCs. This clonotype originated in a man in his fifties or sixties in good health and CMV-seropositive. In nucleotides, the CDR3 is TGCAGCGTTGATCTGGAAGACCCGAGGATCCTCTCCTACAATGAGCAGTTCTTC. As protein: CSVDLEDPRILSYNEQFF.